Each of the 4 T cell receptor beta chains below was sequenced from the same sample in a study of shared clonotypes between healthy human individuals. Using immunoSEQ multiplex PCR, the repertoire was profiled, and TCRdb retains in-frame clones only, with some absent. The data hold about 470,000 clones, with about four fifths observed a single time. The specimen sequenced was PBMCs. These receptors were obtained from a woman aged 40-49 years in good health. Some clones in this sample may be carry-over from other donors' samples.

The rearrangement links TRBV9 to TRBJ2-2; maybe TRBD2 (6 bases). The CDR3 contains 15 residues. The germline V and J ends were trimmed by 4 bases and 5 bases, with 15 bases remaining between them. Germline CDR1 reads SGDLS; CDR2 reads YYNGEE. The CDR3 sequence is CASSYLAEGTGELFF. The CDR3 DNA reads TGTGCCAGCAGCTACCTGGCGGAGGGAACCGGGGAGCTGTTTTTT.

V gene TRBV28 combines with J gene TRBJ2-2; D is possibly TRBD1 or TRBD2 (5 bases each). The CDR3 sequence is 16 residues long. Germline lookup yields CDR1 MDHEN and CDR2 SYDVKM. The V and J ends lost 6 bases and 5 bases respectively, with 19 bases between them. CDR3 amino acids: CASRPRTIGVTGELFF. The DNA for the CDR3 is TGTGCCAGCAGGCCCAGGACAATCGGGGTTACCGGGGAGCTGTTTTTT.

This clone was detected only once. The DNA of the CDR3 is TGTGCCAGCAGCTTAGCGGGATTCCTAAACAATGAGCAGTTCTTC. Amino acids: CASSLAGFLNNEQFF. V usage is TRBV7-9 and J usage is TRBJ2-1, with unresolved D. Germline CDR1 reads SEHNR; CDR2 reads FQNEAQ (reference sequence). This CDR3 is built from 15 residues. V lost 0 bases and J 5 bases, leaving 11 bases between the germline ends.

This clone appeared many times. The chain recombines TRBV5-6 with TRBJ2-3; D perhaps matches TRBD1 (7 bases). V was shortened by 7 bases and J by 2 bases, with 14 bases between the two germline ends. Germline V gives CDR1 SGHDT, CDR2 YYEEEE. The CDR3 has 14 residues. The CDR3 DNA is TGTGCCAGCTCCTCAGGGGGGCCCACAGATACGCAGTATTTT. Amino acid sequence: CASSSGGPTDTQYF.